Listed below are T cell receptor beta chains from one sample, sequenced in a study of identical twins. TCRdb processed the 5' RACE reads anew with MiXCR; each CDR3 protein has one entry. The table has hundreds of thousands of distinct CDR3 sequences, approximately 22% seen once. The same sample was also used in a study of T cells expressing NK-cell markers.

Sequencing was carried out using PBMCs. Source of these receptors: a woman between 18 and 30 years old in good health. Each CDR3 is given with its conserved first and last residue. A D gene is named only where the DNA matches it firmly. A row's size may be missing; if present it is once, few, many or a size class.

V	J	D	size	DNA	CDR3
TRBV5-1	TRBJ2-3	-	-	TGCGCCAGCAGCTTTACAGTGGATACGCAGTATTTT	CASSFTVDTQYF
TRBV4-2	TRBJ2-5	TRBD2	few	TGTGCCAGCAGCCAATCCGGGAGGGAGACCCAGTACTTC	CASSQSGRETQYF
TRBV10-3	TRBJ2-7	TRBD1	-	TGTGCCATCAGAATCAGGGGGCAAGAGCAGTACTTC	CAIRIRGQEQYF
TRBV5-1	TRBJ2-7	-	-	TGCGCCAGCAGCTTGGCAGGTCGCGGCCCCTACGAGCAGTACTTC	CASSLAGRGPYEQYF
TRBV4-3	TRBJ2-7	TRBD2	many	TGCGCCAGCAGCCGCGCAGCGGGACCTTACGAGCAGTACTTC	CASSRAAGPYEQYF
TRBV6-2/TRBV6-3	TRBJ2-1	TRBD2	many	TGTGCCAGCAGTTCATCACTAGCGGGAGCGCACAATGAGCAGTTCTTC	CASSSSLAGAHNEQFF
TRBV29-1	TRBJ2-3	TRBD2	many	TGCAGCGTGGAGAGCGGGAGTTTGGCAGATACGCAGTATTTT	CSVESGSLADTQYF
TRBV7-6	TRBJ2-1	TRBD2	-	TGTGCCAGCAGCTTAGACGCCGGGACTAGCGGGAAAGTGCGGTTCTTC	CASSLDAGTSGKVRFF
TRBV6-5	TRBJ2-5	TRBD2	few	TGTGCCAGCAGTTACTCTCCGGGGGGGAGGGAGACCCAGTACTTC	CASSYSPGGRETQYF
TRBV6-5	TRBJ2-3	TRBD2	many	TGTGCCAGCAGTTACGGGGGAGGGACAGATACGCAGTATTTT	CASSYGGGTDTQYF
TRBV11-2	TRBJ1-3	-	many	TGTGCCAGCAGCAATCGGGGAAACACCATATATTTT	CASSNRGNTIYF
TRBV20-1	TRBJ2-1	-	many	TGCAGTGCTAACAGCGGGCCCAAATACAATGAGCAGTTCTTC	CSANSGPKYNEQFF
TRBV29-1	TRBJ2-1	-	-	TGCAGCGTTGTTTCTGAGGAGGCTATAGGGTTCTTC	CSVVSEEAIGFF
TRBV13	TRBJ2-1	TRBD2	-	TGTGCCTGCAGTTCACGCCTAACTAGCGGGACCCACAATGAGCAGTTCTTC	CACSSRLTSGTHNEQFF
TRBV20-1	TRBJ2-2	-	-	TGCAGTGCTAGAGATCAGTACAGGGCCAACACCGGGGAGCTGTTTTTT	CSARDQYRANTGELFF
TRBV2	TRBJ1-2	-	once	TGTGCCAGCAGTGAAGCTGGTAGTAACTATGGCTACACCTTC	CASSEAGSNYGYTF